The present TCR beta chain was sequenced within a study of Ad26.COV2.S vaccination and SARS-CoV-2 variants. Study-wide points: Vaccinees showed greater spike-specific TCR breadth than placebo recipients. Vaccine and placebo groups showed comparable non-spike TCR breadth. Considerable breadth of spike-specific CD8+ and CD4+ T cell responses has reportedly been documented following vaccination. Estimates derived from TCR breadth and depth analyses may have underestimated total T cell responses.

The repertoire was sequenced with immunoSEQ multiplex PCR; TCRdb's copy has only in-frame clones and lacks some. The table lists tens of thousands of clones, approximately 83% of them singletons. This CDR3 region has 13 residues. V gave up 4 bases and J gave up 4 bases, with 12 bases separating them. The germline V gene has CDR1 SGHDT and CDR2 YYEEEE. A few counts support this clone. Its specificity is not known. The V gene is TRBV5-6, the J gene TRBJ2-7; D gene unclear. This TCR was recovered from a human donor who had recovered from COVID-19. Sequencing was performed on peripheral blood, taken after recovery from COVID-19. CDR3 protein: CASSPPNPYEQYF. The CDR3 DNA follows: TGTGCCAGCAGCCCCCCGAACCCTTACGAGCAGTACTTC.